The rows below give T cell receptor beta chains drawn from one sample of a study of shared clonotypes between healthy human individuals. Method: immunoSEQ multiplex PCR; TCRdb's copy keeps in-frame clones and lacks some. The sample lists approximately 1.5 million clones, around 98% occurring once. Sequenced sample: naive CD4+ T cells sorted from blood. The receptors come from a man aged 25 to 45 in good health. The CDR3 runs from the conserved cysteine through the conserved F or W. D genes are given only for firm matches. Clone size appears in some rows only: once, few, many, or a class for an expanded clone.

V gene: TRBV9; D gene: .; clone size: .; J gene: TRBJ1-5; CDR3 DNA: TGTGCCAGCAGCGAAGTAGGTGGGAATCAGCCCCAGCATTTT; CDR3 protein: CASSEVGGNQPQHF
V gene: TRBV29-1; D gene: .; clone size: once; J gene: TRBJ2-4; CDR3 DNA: TGCAGCGTTAGGACAGAGAAAAACATTCAGTACTTC; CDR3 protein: CSVRTEKNIQYF
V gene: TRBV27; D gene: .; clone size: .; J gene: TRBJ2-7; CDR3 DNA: TGTGCCAGCAGCCCCTTCCCCACAGGGCCCTACGAGCAGTACTTC; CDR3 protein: CASSPFPTGPYEQYF
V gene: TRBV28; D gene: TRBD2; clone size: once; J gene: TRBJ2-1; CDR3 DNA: TGTGCCAGCAGTCTGAGCGGGAGGTACAATGAGCAGTTCTTC; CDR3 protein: CASSLSGRYNEQFF
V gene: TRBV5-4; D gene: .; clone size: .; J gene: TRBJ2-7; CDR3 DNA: TGTGCCAGCAGAAAGACCGGGGGAAAAGGGGGACTCTACGAGCAGTACTTC; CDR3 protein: CASRKTGGKGGLYEQYF
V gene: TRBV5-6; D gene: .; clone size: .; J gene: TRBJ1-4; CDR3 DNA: TGTGCCAGCAGCTTGGAAGGAAGGGGAAAACTGTTTTTT; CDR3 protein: CASSLEGRGKLFF
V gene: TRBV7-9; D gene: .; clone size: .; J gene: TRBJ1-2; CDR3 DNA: TGTGCCAGCAGCCTAACCAGGGACCCCGCGATTAACTATGGCTACACCTTC; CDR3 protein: CASSLTRDPAINYGYTF
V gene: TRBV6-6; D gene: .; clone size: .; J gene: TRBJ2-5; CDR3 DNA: TGTGCCAGCAGTTACAGGTCCAACCAAGAGACCCAGTACTTC; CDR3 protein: CASSYRSNQETQYF
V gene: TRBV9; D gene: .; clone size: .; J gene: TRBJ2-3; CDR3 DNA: TGTGCCAGCAGCGTACGACCCTCTAGCACAGATACGCAGTATTTT; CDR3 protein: CASSVRPSSTDTQYF
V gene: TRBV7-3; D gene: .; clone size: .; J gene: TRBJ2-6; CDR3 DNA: TGTGCCAGCAGCTTAGGGGACCCTGGGGCCAACGTCCTGACTTTC; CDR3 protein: CASSLGDPGANVLTF
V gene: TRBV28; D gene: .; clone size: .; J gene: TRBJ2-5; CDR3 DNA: TGTGCCAGCAGTTCCACCTTATCCCGACAGGGAGGGACCCAGTACTTC; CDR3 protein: CASSSTLSRQGGTQYF
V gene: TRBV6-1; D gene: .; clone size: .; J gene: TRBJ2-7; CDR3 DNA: TGTGCCAGCAGTGGAAACAGGGTGGCCTCCTACGAGCAGTACTTC; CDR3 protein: CASSGNRVASYEQYF
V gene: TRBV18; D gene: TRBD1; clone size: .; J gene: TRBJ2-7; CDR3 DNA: TGTGCCAGCTCACCTCCGGGACAGGGGAATTACGAGCAGTACTTC; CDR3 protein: CASSPPGQGNYEQYF
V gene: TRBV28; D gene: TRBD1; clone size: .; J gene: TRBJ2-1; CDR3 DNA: TGTGCCAGCAGTCTCCCCCGACAGGGGAGAACCTACAATGAGCAGTTCTTC; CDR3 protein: CASSLPRQGRTYNEQFF
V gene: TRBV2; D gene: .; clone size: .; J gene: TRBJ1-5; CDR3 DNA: TGTGCCAGCAGTGAATGGCGGAGCAATCAGCCCCAGCATTTT; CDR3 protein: CASSEWRSNQPQHF
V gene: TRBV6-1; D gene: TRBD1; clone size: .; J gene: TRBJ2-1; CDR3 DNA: TGTGCCAGCAGTGATTTAGGGACAGGGGTAAGCGGTGAGCAGTTCTTC; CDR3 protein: CASSDLGTGVSGEQFF
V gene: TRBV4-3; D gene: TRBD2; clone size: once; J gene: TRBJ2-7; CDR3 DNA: TGCGCCAGCAGCACTACCGGGGGGGGGCAGTACTTC; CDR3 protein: CASSTTGGGQYF
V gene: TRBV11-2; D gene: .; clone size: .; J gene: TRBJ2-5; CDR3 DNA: TGTGCCAGCAGCCTACCCAATCAGGAGACCCAGTACTTC; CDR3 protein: CASSLPNQETQYF
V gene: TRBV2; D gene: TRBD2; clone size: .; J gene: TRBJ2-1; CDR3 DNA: TGTGCCAGCAGTGGAGGACTAGCGGGACTAGGCTCCTACAATGAGCAGTTCTTC; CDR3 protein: CASSGGLAGLGSYNEQFF
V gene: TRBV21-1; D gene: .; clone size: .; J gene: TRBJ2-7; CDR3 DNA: TGTGCCAGCCGTAACTCTCCGGGACACAACTACGAGCAGTACTTC; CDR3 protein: CASRNSPGHNYEQYF
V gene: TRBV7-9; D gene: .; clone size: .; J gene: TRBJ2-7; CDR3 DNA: TGTGCCAGCAGCGCGGACAGCAAGAGGTACTTC; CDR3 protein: CASSADSKRYF
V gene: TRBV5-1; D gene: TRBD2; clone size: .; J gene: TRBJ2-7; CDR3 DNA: TGCGCCAGCAGCTGGGACTATTTCTACGAGCAGTACTTC; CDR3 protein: CASSWDYFYEQYF
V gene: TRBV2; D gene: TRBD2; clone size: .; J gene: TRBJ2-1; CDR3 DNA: TGTGCCAGCGGGGGAGCGGGAGGTTTGGGCAATGAGCAGTTCTTC; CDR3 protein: CASGGAGGLGNEQFF
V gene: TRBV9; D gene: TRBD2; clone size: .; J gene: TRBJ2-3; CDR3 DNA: TGTGCCAGCAGCCCCCTAGCGGGAGGGATTGATACGCAGTATTTT; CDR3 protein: CASSPLAGGIDTQYF
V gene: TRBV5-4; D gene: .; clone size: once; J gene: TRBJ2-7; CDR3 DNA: TGTGCCAGCAGCCCCGGCGGGACACGTGCCTACGAGCAGTACTTC; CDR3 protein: CASSPGGTRAYEQYF
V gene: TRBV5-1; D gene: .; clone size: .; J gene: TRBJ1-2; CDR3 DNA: TGCGCCAGCAGCTTTCCCGGGACGGATTATGGCTACACCTTC; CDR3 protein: CASSFPGTDYGYTF
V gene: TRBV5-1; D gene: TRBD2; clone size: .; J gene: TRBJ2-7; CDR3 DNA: TGCGCCAGCAATGCGGAGAGCGGGGTGCTCCACGAGCAGTACTTC; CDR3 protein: CASNAESGVLHEQYF
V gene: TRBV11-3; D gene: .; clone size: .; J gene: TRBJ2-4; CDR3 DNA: TGTGCCAGCAGCTTAGTGGTGGGAACCAAAAACATTCAGTACTTC; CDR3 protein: CASSLVVGTKNIQYF
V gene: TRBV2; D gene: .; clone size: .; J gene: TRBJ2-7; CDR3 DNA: TGTGCCAGTGGTAAAGGCCAATGGGGTAATGCTTACGAGCAGTACTTC; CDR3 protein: CASGKGQWGNAYEQYF
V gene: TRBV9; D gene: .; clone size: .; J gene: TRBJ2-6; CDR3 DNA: TGTGCCAGCAGCGTAGGGCCCGGACCAGGGGCCAACGTCCTGACTTTC; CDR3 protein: CASSVGPGPGANVLTF
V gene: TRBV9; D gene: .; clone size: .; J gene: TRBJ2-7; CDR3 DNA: TGTGCCAGCAGTTCAGGAGGGGGGTATTCCTACGAGCAGTACTTC; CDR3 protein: CASSSGGGYSYEQYF
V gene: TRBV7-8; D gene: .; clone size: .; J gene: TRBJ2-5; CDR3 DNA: TGTGCCAGCAGCCTCCGGACGATACAAGAGACCCAGTACTTC; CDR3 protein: CASSLRTIQETQYF
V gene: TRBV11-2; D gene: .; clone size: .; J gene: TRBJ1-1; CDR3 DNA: TGTGCCAGCAGCTTAACGATTGACAGAACCACTGAAGCTTTCTTT; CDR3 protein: CASSLTIDRTTEAFF
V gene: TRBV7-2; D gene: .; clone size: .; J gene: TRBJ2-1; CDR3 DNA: TGTGCCAGCAGCTTAGTTGGGTCTAGCCGGCTTAATGAGCAGTTCTTC; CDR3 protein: CASSLVGSSRLNEQFF
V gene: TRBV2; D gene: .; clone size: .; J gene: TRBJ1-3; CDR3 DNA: TGTGCCAGCAGCGTAGGAAACACCATATATTTT; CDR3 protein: CASSVGNTIYF
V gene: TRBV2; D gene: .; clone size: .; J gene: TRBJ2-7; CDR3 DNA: TGTGCCAGTAGCGGAGCCGGACTACCTTACGAGCAGTACTTC; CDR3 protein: CASSGAGLPYEQYF
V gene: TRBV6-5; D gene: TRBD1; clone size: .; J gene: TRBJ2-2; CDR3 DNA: TGTGCCAGCAGTTCCCCGACAGGGAGCACCGGGGAGCTGTTTTTT; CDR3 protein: CASSSPTGSTGELFF
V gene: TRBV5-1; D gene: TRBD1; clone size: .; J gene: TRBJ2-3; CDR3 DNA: TGCGCCAGCTGCTACCGGGACAGGGGCCCAGATACGCAGTATTTT; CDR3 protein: CASCYRDRGPDTQYF
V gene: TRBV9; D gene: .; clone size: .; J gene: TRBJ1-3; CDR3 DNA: TGTGCCAGCAGCGTCTTGGGAGCGGGCTCTGGAAACACCATATATTTT; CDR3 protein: CASSVLGAGSGNTIYF
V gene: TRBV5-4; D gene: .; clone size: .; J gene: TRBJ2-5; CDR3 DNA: TGTGCCAGCAGCGAGGCGGGGAAGGGTGCCCAAGAGACCCAGTACTTC; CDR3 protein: CASSEAGKGAQETQYF
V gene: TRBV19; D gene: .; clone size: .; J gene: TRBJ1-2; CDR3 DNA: TGTGCCAGTAGTATAGGGACAGAACGCTATGGCTACACCTTC; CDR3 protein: CASSIGTERYGYTF
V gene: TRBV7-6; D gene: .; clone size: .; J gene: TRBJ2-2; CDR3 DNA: TGTGCCAGCAGCTTAGCCGGCTTTCGGACCGGGGAGCTGTTTTTT; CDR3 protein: CASSLAGFRTGELFF
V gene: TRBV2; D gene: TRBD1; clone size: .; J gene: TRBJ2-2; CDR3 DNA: TGTGCCAGCAGGTCGGACAGGGCCACCGGGGAGCTGTTTTTT; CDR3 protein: CASRSDRATGELFF
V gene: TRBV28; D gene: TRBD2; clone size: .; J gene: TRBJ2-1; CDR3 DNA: TGTGCCAGCAGTTTATATTTTGGACTAGATAGCTACAATGAGCAGTTCTTC; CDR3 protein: CASSLYFGLDSYNEQFF
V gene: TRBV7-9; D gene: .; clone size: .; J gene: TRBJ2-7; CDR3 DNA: TGTGCCAGCAGCTTTTTTAGGGGACATTCCTTCTACGAGCAGTACTTC; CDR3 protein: CASSFFRGHSFYEQYF
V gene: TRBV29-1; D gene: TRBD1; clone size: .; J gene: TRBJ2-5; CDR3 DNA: TGCAGCGTGGGACAGGGGGCGATTGCCGAGACCCAGTACTTC; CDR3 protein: CSVGQGAIAETQYF
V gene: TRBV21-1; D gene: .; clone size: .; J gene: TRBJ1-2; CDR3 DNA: TGTGCCAGCAGCAAAGGGGTGCAGGGTGGCTACACCTTC; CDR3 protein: CASSKGVQGGYTF
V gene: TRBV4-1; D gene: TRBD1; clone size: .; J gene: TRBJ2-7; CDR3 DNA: TGCGCCAGCAGCCAAGATACCGCCGGACAGGGGGCTGACTACGAGCAGTACTTC; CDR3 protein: CASSQDTAGQGADYEQYF
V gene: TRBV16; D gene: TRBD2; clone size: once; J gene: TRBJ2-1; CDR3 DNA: TGTGCCAGCAGCCTGAGACTAGCGGGAGGGCCGGATAATGAGCAGTTCTTC; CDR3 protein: CASSLRLAGGPDNEQFF
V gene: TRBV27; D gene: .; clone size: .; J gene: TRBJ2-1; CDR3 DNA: TGTGCCAGCAGTTTTTCGGGGCCATCCTACAATGAGCAGTTCTTC; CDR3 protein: CASSFSGPSYNEQFF
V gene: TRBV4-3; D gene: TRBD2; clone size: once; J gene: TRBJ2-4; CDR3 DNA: TGCGCCAGCAGCCAGGGACTAGCGGGAGAGAGTGGGGCCAAAAACATTCAGTACTTC; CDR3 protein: CASSQGLAGESGAKNIQYF
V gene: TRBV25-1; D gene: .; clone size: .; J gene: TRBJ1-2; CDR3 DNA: TGTGAGGGGGGCTATGGCTACACCTTC; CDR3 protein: CEGGYGYTF